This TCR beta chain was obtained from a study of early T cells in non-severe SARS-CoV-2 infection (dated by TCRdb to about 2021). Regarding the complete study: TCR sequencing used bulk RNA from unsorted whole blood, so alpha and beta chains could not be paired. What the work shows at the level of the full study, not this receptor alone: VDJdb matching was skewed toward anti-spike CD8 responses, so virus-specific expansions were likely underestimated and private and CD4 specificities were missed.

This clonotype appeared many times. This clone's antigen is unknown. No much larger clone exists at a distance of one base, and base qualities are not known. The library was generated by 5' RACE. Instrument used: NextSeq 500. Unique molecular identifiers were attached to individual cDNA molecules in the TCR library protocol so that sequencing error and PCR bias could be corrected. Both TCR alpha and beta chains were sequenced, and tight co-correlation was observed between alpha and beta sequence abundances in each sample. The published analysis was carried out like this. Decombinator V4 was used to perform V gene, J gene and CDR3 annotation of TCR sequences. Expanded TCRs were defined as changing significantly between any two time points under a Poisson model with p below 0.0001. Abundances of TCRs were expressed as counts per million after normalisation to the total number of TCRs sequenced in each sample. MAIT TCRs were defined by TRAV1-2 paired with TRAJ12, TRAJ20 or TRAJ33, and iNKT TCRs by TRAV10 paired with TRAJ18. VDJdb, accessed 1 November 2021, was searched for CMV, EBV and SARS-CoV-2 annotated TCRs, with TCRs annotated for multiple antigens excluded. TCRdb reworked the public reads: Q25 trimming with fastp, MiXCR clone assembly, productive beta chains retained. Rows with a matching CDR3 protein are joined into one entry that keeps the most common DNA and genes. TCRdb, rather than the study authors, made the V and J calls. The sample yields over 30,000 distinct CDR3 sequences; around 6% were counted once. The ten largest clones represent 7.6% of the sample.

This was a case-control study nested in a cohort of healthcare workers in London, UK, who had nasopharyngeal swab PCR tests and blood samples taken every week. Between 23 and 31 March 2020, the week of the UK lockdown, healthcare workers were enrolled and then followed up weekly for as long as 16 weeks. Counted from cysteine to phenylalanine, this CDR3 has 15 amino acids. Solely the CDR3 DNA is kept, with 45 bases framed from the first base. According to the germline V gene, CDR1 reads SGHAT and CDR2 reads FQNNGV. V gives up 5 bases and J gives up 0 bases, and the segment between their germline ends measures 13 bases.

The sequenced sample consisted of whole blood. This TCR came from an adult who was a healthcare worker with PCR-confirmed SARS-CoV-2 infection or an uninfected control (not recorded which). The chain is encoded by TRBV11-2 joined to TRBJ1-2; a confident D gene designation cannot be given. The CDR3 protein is CASSLSPQANYGYTF. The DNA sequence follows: TGTGCCAGCAGCCTAAGTCCCCAGGCTAACTATGGCTACACCTTC.